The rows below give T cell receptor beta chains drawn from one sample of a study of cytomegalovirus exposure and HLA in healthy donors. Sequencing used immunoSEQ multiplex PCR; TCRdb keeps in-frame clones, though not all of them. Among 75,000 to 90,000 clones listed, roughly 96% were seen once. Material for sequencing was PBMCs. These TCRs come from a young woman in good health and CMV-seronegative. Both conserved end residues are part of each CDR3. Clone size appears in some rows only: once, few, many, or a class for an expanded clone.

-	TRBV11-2	CASSTSPDGGYEQYF
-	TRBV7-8	CASSLASGKNEQFF
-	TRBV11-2	CASSSPAGVIYNEQFF
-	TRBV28	CASSLPTDRAYGYTF
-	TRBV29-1	CSVGQVFDEQYF
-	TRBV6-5	CASSLKGRTYTEAFF
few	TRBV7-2	CASRGRTVKGAGEQFF
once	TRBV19	CASSPRTGTGMNTEAFF
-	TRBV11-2	CASSFRVEAFF
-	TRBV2	CASSGTVVHGYTF
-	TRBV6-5	CASSYSGGLATGELFF
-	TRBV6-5	CASSPGQGGYTEAFF
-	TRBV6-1	CASSEEAFVGGYTF
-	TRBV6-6	CASARGSYNEQFF
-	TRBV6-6	CASSRGPQHF
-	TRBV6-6	CASSYQSGNQPQHF
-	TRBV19	CASVDSVYGYTF
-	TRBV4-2	CASSQVGVGQDYEQYF
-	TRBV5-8	CASSLDTGEPQHF
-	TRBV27	CASSIGGRVADTQYF
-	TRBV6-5	CASSGRGAGNTIYF
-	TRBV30	CAWSPTGASNQPQHF
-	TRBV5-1	CASSLVPVTPEAFF
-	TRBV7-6	CASSLSGQGKSNQPQHF
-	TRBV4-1	CASRKGDRTYEQYF
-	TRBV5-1	CANSSDREDTGELFF
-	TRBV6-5	CASSYSMRGSTDTQYF
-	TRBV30	CAWRGLAGRADTQYF
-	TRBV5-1	CASSKPGLQETQYF
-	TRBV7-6	CASSQDAGERNTIYF
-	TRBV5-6	CASKGVPSADTQYF
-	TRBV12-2	CASRASGGPISPLHF
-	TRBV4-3	CASSQSRTSGGRDTQYF
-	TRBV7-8	CASSLTIAGEGEQFF
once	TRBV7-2	CASSFSSYNEQFF
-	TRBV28	CASSPPQREGGETQYF
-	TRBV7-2	CASSLGRGAYNEQFF
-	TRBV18	CASSPLADTQYF
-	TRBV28	CASSFAGQGLSYEQYF
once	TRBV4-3	CASSYAGRGETQYF
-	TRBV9	CASSAGTGGSFRETQYF
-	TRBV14	CASSVRARDSEAFF
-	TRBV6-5	CASSQTGENTEAFF
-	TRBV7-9	CASSTGTDSGNTIYF
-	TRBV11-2	CASSKPYRAGYTF
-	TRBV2	CASSGSTSRIGGYTF
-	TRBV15	CATSPTGGSGQPQHF
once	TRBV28	CASTLPTMQNEAFF
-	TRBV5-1	CASSLGPTSGQADTQYF
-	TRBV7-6	CASSSFGPGQGATNEKLFF
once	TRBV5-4	CASSLERAKNTEAFF
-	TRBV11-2	CASSRVYNEQFF